This TCR beta chain was sequenced for a study of CD8 T cells in Susac syndrome. This clonotype was found a few times. An input of about 0.5 to 1 ug of RNA was subjected to reverse transcription using random hexamers. The amplification used immunoSEQ multiplex PCR on TCR beta CDR3; it spanned 54 Vbeta and 13 Jbeta. TCRdb independently ran MiXCR on the immunoSEQ multiplex PCR reads; one entry per CDR3 protein. The sample yields some 190,000 distinct CDR3 sequences, approximately 95% seen once. The junction had 4 bases not matched to a gene; V was cut back by 3 bases and J by 2 bases. The germline V gene encodes CDR1 MDHEN and CDR2 SYDVKM. CDR3 length: 15 amino acids.

This chain joins TRBV28 and TRBJ2-5; 9 positions agree with TRBD1. Sequenced sample: CD4+ T cells from PBMCs. The TCR was taken from a human donor in good health. This chain's CDR3 is CASSLGTGRQETQYF. As DNA, the CDR3 is TGTGCCAGCAGTTTGGGGACAGGGAGGCAAGAGACCCAGTACTTC. Full variable domain (missing parts from reference TRBV28 and TRBJ2-5): DVKVTQSSRYLVKRTGEKVFLECVQDMDHENMFWYRQDPGLGLRLIYFSYDVKMKEKGDIPEGYSVSREKKERFSLILESASTNQTSMYLCASSLGTGRQETQYFGPGTRLLVL.